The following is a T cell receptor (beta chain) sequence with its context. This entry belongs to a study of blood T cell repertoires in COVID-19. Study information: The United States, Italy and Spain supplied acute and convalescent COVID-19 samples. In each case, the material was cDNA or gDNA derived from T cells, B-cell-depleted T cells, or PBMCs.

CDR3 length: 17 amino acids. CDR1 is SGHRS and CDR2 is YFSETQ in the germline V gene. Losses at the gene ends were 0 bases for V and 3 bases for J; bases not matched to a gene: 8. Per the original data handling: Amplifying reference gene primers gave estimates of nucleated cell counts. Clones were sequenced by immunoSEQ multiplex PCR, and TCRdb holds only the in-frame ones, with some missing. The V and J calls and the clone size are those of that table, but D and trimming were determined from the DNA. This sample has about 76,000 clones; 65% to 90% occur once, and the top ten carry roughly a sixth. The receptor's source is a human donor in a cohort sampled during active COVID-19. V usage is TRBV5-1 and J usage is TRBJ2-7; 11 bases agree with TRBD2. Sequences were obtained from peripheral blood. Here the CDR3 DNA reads TGCGCCAGCAGCTTGGCGGCTAGCGGGAGGATCAGCTACGAGCAGTACTTC. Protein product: CASSLAASGRISYEQYF.